The rows below give T cell receptor beta chains drawn from one sample of a study of cytomegalovirus exposure and HLA in healthy donors. Libraries were prepared by immunoSEQ multiplex PCR; TCRdb keeps only in-frame clonotypes and omits some of them. Here the sample spans some 100,000 clones, 70% to 85% being singletons. The sequencing sample was made of PBMCs. These receptors all come from a man aged 40-50 years in good health and CMV-seropositive. CDR3s include the opening cysteine and the closing phenylalanine or tryptophan. D genes are given only for firm matches. Rows give clone size only sometimes, using once, few, many, or a class for an expanded clone.

d_gene: .
j_gene: TRBJ2-7
abundance: once
v_gene: TRBV5-6
CDR3aa: CASSTTGYEQYF
CDR3nt: TGTGCCAGCAGCACCACAGGGTACGAGCAGTACTTC

d_gene: TRBD2
j_gene: TRBJ2-1
abundance: .
v_gene: TRBV4-1
CDR3aa: CASSQERGNEQFF
CDR3nt: TGCGCCAGCAGCCAGGAGCGGGGCAATGAGCAGTTCTTC

d_gene: .
j_gene: TRBJ2-7
abundance: .
v_gene: TRBV5-1
CDR3aa: CASSLVYEQYF
CDR3nt: TGCGCCAGCAGCTTGGTCTACGAGCAGTACTTC

d_gene: .
j_gene: TRBJ1-4
abundance: .
v_gene: TRBV27
CDR3aa: CASTPRGGHNEKLFF
CDR3nt: TGTGCCAGCACCCCCCGGGGGGGCCACAATGAAAAACTGTTTTTT

d_gene: TRBD1
j_gene: TRBJ1-4
abundance: .
v_gene: TRBV19
CDR3aa: CASSIWQGARSEKLFF
CDR3nt: TGTGCCAGTAGTATTTGGCAGGGGGCGCGATCTGAAAAACTGTTTTTT

d_gene: .
j_gene: TRBJ2-1
abundance: .
v_gene: TRBV6-5
CDR3aa: CASSDRDSYNEQFF
CDR3nt: TGTGCCAGCAGTGATCGGGACTCCTACAATGAGCAGTTCTTC

d_gene: .
j_gene: TRBJ2-7
abundance: .
v_gene: TRBV25-1
CDR3aa: CASSEEGAYEQYF
CDR3nt: TGTGCCAGCAGTGAGGAGGGAGCCTACGAGCAGTACTTC

d_gene: .
j_gene: TRBJ2-7
abundance: .
v_gene: TRBV25-1
CDR3aa: CASSTTPGTRGAYEQYF
CDR3nt: TGTGCCAGCAGTACCACTCCCGGGACACGAGGGGCCTACGAGCAGTACTTC

d_gene: TRBD2
j_gene: TRBJ2-7
abundance: .
v_gene: TRBV9
CDR3aa: CASSASGGALYEQYF
CDR3nt: TGTGCCAGCAGCGCTAGCGGGGGGGCCTTATACGAGCAGTACTTC

d_gene: TRBD1
j_gene: TRBJ2-7
abundance: .
v_gene: TRBV6-5
CDR3aa: CASSFDRGTYEQYF
CDR3nt: TGTGCCAGCAGTTTCGACAGGGGGACCTACGAGCAGTACTTC

d_gene: TRBD2
j_gene: TRBJ2-3
abundance: .
v_gene: TRBV18
CDR3aa: CASSPLRTSLGADTQYF
CDR3nt: TGTGCCAGCTCACCACTGAGGACTAGTTTAGGAGCAGATACGCAGTATTTT

d_gene: .
j_gene: TRBJ2-2
abundance: .
v_gene: TRBV14
CDR3aa: CASSRRWGSNTGELFF
CDR3nt: TGTGCCAGCAGCCGTCGGTGGGGCTCGAACACCGGGGAGCTGTTTTTT

d_gene: TRBD1
j_gene: TRBJ2-6
abundance: .
v_gene: TRBV27
CDR3aa: CADGRQGESRSSGANGLTF
CDR3nt: TGTGCCGACGGACGACAGGGGGAATCTCGTAGTTCTGGGGCCAACGGCCTGACTTTC

d_gene: TRBD2
j_gene: TRBJ2-5
abundance: .
v_gene: TRBV5-4
CDR3aa: CASSLVAGGFRETQYF
CDR3nt: TGTGCCAGCAGCTTGGTAGCGGGGGGGTTCCGAGAGACCCAGTACTTC

d_gene: .
j_gene: TRBJ1-2
abundance: .
v_gene: TRBV4-3
CDR3aa: CASRPVLTGNYGYTF
CDR3nt: TGCGCCAGCAGACCCGTCCTGACAGGCAACTATGGCTACACCTTC

d_gene: .
j_gene: TRBJ1-4
abundance: few
v_gene: TRBV19
CDR3aa: CARRDCATNEKLFF
CDR3nt: TGTGCCAGAAGGGACTGTGCAACTAATGAAAAACTGTTTTTT

d_gene: .
j_gene: TRBJ1-5
abundance: few
v_gene: TRBV11-2
CDR3aa: CASSLETGSNQPQHF
CDR3nt: TGTGCCAGCAGCTTAGAGACAGGTAGCAATCAGCCCCAGCATTTT

d_gene: .
j_gene: TRBJ2-7
abundance: .
v_gene: TRBV11-2
CDR3aa: CASSLGFSSYEQYF
CDR3nt: TGTGCCAGCAGCTTAGGATTTAGCTCCTACGAGCAGTACTTC

d_gene: TRBD2
j_gene: TRBJ2-3
abundance: once
v_gene: TRBV19
CDR3aa: CASSPKAGLITDTQYF
CDR3nt: TGTGCCAGTAGTCCGAAGGCGGGACTAATCACAGATACGCAGTATTTT

d_gene: TRBD1
j_gene: TRBJ2-5
abundance: few
v_gene: TRBV2
CDR3aa: CASSGQGARGAQETQYF
CDR3nt: TGTGCCAGTTCAGGACAGGGGGCGCGGGGGGCCCAAGAGACCCAGTACTTC

d_gene: TRBD1
j_gene: TRBJ2-7
abundance: once
v_gene: TRBV9
CDR3aa: CASSSSTGQGPYEQYF
CDR3nt: TGTGCCAGCAGCTCCTCGACAGGGCAGGGGCCCTACGAGCAGTACTTC

d_gene: .
j_gene: TRBJ2-1
abundance: .
v_gene: TRBV4-1
CDR3aa: CASSPKQIDNEQFF
CDR3nt: TGCGCCAGCAGCCCCAAACAGATAGACAATGAGCAGTTCTTC

d_gene: TRBD1
j_gene: TRBJ2-7
abundance: .
v_gene: TRBV27
CDR3aa: CASRETGAGEQYF
CDR3nt: TGTGCCAGCAGGGAAACAGGGGCAGGGGAGCAGTACTTC

d_gene: .
j_gene: TRBJ2-2
abundance: .
v_gene: TRBV5-4
CDR3aa: CASSSTGQANTGELFF
CDR3nt: TGTGCCAGCAGCTCAACGGGACAAGCGAACACCGGGGAGCTGTTTTTT

d_gene: .
j_gene: TRBJ1-2
abundance: once
v_gene: TRBV28
CDR3aa: CASSFNDGGGGLGGYTF
CDR3nt: TGTGCCAGCAGTTTTAATGACGGCGGGGGTGGCCTGGGGGGCTACACCTTC

d_gene: TRBD2
j_gene: TRBJ2-1
abundance: .
v_gene: TRBV5-1
CDR3aa: CASSLVLAGGRDYNEQFF
CDR3nt: TGCGCCAGCAGCTTGGTTCTAGCGGGGGGCCGAGATTACAATGAGCAGTTCTTC

d_gene: TRBD2
j_gene: TRBJ2-2
abundance: .
v_gene: TRBV11-2
CDR3aa: CASSAGLAGGELFF
CDR3nt: TGTGCCAGCAGCGCGGGACTAGCAGGGGGGGAGCTGTTTTTT

d_gene: .
j_gene: TRBJ2-3
abundance: .
v_gene: TRBV19
CDR3aa: CASSLAVTSTDTQYF
CDR3nt: TGTGCCAGTAGTCTAGCAGTGACTAGCACAGATACGCAGTATTTT

d_gene: TRBD2
j_gene: TRBJ2-3
abundance: few
v_gene: TRBV7-3
CDR3aa: CASSSQGLALGTQYF
CDR3nt: TGTGCCAGCAGCTCCCAAGGACTAGCCTTGGGTACGCAGTATTTT

d_gene: .
j_gene: TRBJ1-5
abundance: .
v_gene: TRBV30
CDR3aa: CAWTDGGWDQPQHF
CDR3nt: TGTGCCTGGACCGATGGGGGCTGGGATCAGCCCCAGCATTTT

d_gene: .
j_gene: TRBJ2-1
abundance: once
v_gene: TRBV2
CDR3aa: CATQYRGSSYNEQFF
CDR3nt: TGTGCCACCCAATATCGGGGGTCTTCCTACAATGAGCAGTTCTTC

d_gene: .
j_gene: TRBJ2-7
abundance: .
v_gene: TRBV28
CDR3aa: CASSLFGQGTYEQYF
CDR3nt: TGTGCCAGCAGTTTATTTGGGCAGGGGACCTACGAGCAGTACTTC

d_gene: .
j_gene: TRBJ2-5
abundance: .
v_gene: TRBV4-3
CDR3aa: CASSQGAQRAAEETQYF
CDR3nt: TGCGCCAGCAGCCAAGGGGCGCAGCGGGCCGCAGAAGAGACCCAGTACTTC

d_gene: .
j_gene: TRBJ2-7
abundance: .
v_gene: TRBV6-1
CDR3aa: CASSKDSLYEQYF
CDR3nt: TGTGCCAGCAGTAAAGACAGTCTCTACGAGCAGTACTTC

d_gene: .
j_gene: TRBJ1-3
abundance: .
v_gene: TRBV7-2
CDR3aa: CASSSTSGTVSGNTIYF
CDR3nt: TGTGCCAGCAGCTCCACTTCCGGTACAGTCTCTGGAAACACCATATATTTT

d_gene: TRBD1
j_gene: TRBJ2-5
abundance: .
v_gene: TRBV28
CDR3aa: CASSSFGRTGGQETQYF
CDR3nt: TGTGCCAGCAGTTCTTTTGGCAGAACAGGGGGCCAAGAGACCCAGTACTTC

d_gene: TRBD1
j_gene: TRBJ1-2
abundance: .
v_gene: TRBV6-4
CDR3aa: CASSDGTGGYGYTF
CDR3nt: TGTGCCAGCAGTGACGGGACAGGGGGCTATGGCTACACCTTC

d_gene: TRBD1
j_gene: TRBJ1-3
abundance: .
v_gene: TRBV5-1
CDR3aa: CASRETGQGPGNTIYF
CDR3nt: TGCGCCAGCAGAGAAACGGGACAGGGACCCGGAAACACCATATATTTT

d_gene: .
j_gene: TRBJ2-5
abundance: once
v_gene: TRBV5-4
CDR3aa: CASSLRWTGSGVETQYF
CDR3nt: TGTGCCAGCAGCTTGCGTTGGACAGGCTCGGGGGTAGAGACCCAGTACTTC

d_gene: TRBD1
j_gene: TRBJ2-2
abundance: .
v_gene: TRBV5-6
CDR3aa: CASSWTGQGAGELFF
CDR3nt: TGTGCCAGCAGCTGGACGGGACAGGGGGCGGGGGAGCTGTTTTTT

d_gene: .
j_gene: TRBJ2-7
abundance: .
v_gene: TRBV6-5
CDR3aa: CASRTSRDSEQYF
CDR3nt: TGTGCCAGCAGAACTAGTCGAGACTCCGAGCAGTACTTC

d_gene: TRBD2
j_gene: TRBJ2-2
abundance: .
v_gene: TRBV4-2
CDR3aa: CASRASGGGAGELFF
CDR3nt: TGTGCCAGCAGGGCAAGCGGGGGAGGGGCCGGGGAGCTGTTTTTT